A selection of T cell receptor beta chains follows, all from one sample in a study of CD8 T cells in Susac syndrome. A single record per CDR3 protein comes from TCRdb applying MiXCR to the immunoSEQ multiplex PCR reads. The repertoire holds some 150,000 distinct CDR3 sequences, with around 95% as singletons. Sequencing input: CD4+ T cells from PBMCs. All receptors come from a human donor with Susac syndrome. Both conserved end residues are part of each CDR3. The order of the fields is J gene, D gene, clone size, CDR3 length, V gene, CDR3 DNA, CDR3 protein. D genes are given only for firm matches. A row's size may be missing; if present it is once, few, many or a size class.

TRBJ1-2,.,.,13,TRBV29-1,TGCAGCGCCTCTGTGGGGCTAAGCTATGGCTACACCTTC,CSASVGLSYGYTF
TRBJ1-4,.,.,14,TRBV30,TGTGCCTGGACCAGGGTTCGAGCTAATGAAAAACTGTTTTTT,CAWTRVRANEKLFF
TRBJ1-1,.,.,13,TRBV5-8,TGTGCCAGCAGACTCAACAGGGTGTCAGAAGCTTTCTTT,CASRLNRVSEAFF
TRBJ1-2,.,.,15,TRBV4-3,TGCGCCAGCAGCCAAGTTGTCGAGGGGGGCTATGGCTACACCTTC,CASSQVVEGGYGYTF
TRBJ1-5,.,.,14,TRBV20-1,TGCAGTGCCCGGGGACCTGGGTACCATCAGCCCCAGCATTTT,CSARGPGYHQPQHF
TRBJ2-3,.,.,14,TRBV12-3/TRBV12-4,TGTGCCAGCAGTTTCGTGCCTAGCACAGATACGCAGTATTTT,CASSFVPSTDTQYF
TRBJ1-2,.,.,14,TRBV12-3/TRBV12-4,TGTGCCAGCAGCCCCAGCCCGCTACAAGTTGGCTACACCTTC,CASSPSPLQVGYTF
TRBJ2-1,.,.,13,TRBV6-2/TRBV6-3,TGTGCCAGCAGTCGGCTAGAGATGGATGAGCAGTTCTTC,CASSRLEMDEQFF
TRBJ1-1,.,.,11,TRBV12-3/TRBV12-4,TGTGCCAGCAGTTTAGGCGCTGAAGCTTTCTTT,CASSLGAEAFF
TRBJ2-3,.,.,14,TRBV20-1,TGCAGTGCTAGAGAAAGCGGTCCCACAGATACGCAGTATTTT,CSARESGPTDTQYF
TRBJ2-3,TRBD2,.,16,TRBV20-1,TGCAGTGCGCAGGGACTAGCGGGAGGACTCACAGATACGCAGTATTTT,CSAQGLAGGLTDTQYF
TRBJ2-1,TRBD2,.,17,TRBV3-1,TGTGCCAGCAGCCAAGAAGGTGTGCTAGCGGGAGGCAATGAGCAGTTCTTC,CASSQEGVLAGGNEQFF
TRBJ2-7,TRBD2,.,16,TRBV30,TGTGCCTGGAGTGGTGGGCTAGCGGGAATTGGGTACGAGCAGTACTTC,CAWSGGLAGIGYEQYF
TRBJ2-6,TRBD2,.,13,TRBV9,TGTGCCAGCAGCGGACGGGGGGGGCACGTCCTGACTTTC,CASSGRGGHVLTF
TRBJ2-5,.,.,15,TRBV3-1,TGTGCCAGCAGCCAAGGATGGCGGGTTGAAGAGACCCAGTACTTC,CASSQGWRVEETQYF
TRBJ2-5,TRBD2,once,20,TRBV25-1,TGTGCCAGCAGTGAATCCCCTATAGCGGGAGGCTCCTTCCGGGCGGAGACCCAGTACTTC,CASSESPIAGGSFRAETQYF
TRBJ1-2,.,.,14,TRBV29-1,TGCAGCGTTGAAGATGACAGAGGGCAAGGAGGCTACACCTTC,CSVEDDRGQGGYTF
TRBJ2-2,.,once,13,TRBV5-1,TGCGCCAGCAGCTTGGGGAGCACCGGGGAGCTGTTTTTT,CASSLGSTGELFF
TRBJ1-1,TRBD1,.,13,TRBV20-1,TGCAGTGCGGGAGGGGGCGCCTACACTGAAGCTTTCTTT,CSAGGGAYTEAFF
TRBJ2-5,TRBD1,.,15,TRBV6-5,TGTGCCAGCAGTCAAAATACAGGGGGCCGGGAGACCCAGTACTTC,CASSQNTGGRETQYF
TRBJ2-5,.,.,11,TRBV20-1,TGCAGTGCTACACATCAAGAGACCCAGTACTTC,CSATHQETQYF
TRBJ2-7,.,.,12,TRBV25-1,TGTGCCAGCAGTGGCATAGACTACGAGCAGTACTTC,CASSGIDYEQYF
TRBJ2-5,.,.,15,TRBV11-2,TGTGCCAGCAGCTCTCGGACGGGATGGGGAGAGACCCAGTACTTC,CASSSRTGWGETQYF
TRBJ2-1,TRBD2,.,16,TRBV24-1,TGTGCCACCAGTGATCCCCACGGACCTAGCGGGGATGAGCAGTTCTTC,CATSDPHGPSGDEQFF
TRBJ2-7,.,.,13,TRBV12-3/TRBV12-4,TGTGCCAGCAGTTTCCCCCCACCGGGCGAGCAGTACTTC,CASSFPPPGEQYF
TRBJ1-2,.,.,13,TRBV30,TGTGCCTGGAGTGTACAGGTTCACCATGGCTACACCTTC,CAWSVQVHHGYTF
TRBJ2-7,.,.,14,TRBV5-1,TGCGCCAGCAGCTCCTGGACAGTCTCCTACGAGCAGTACTTC,CASSSWTVSYEQYF
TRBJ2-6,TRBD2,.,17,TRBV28,TGTGCCAGTAAGTCCCCGGGGGGAAGCTCTGGGGCCAACGTCCTGACTTTC,CASKSPGGSSGANVLTF
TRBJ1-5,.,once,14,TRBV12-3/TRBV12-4,TGTGCCAGCAGTTTAACATCAGGAGAACAGCCCCAGCATTTT,CASSLTSGEQPQHF
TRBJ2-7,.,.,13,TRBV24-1,TGTGCCACCAGTAAGGGGCAGAGGAACGAGCAGTACTTC,CATSKGQRNEQYF
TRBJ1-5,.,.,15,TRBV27,TGTGCCAGCAGTTTAGAGTCAGGAAGAAATCAGCCCCAGCATTTT,CASSLESGRNQPQHF
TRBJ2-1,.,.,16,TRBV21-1,TGTGCCAGCAGCAAAGCGACGCGAGAGGCCCACAATGAGCAGTTCTTC,CASSKATREAHNEQFF
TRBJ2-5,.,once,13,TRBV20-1,TGCAGTGCTAGAGATCTTGTGGGGAGGTTGCAGTACTTC,CSARDLVGRLQYF
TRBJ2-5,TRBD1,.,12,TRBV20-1,TGCAGTGCTCAGGACAGGGCCGAGACCCAGTACTTC,CSAQDRAETQYF
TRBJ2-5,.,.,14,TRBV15,TGTGCCACCAGCAGAGAACCGGCGGCGGAGACCCAGTACTTC,CATSREPAAETQYF
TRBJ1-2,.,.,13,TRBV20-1,TGCAGCGCGACGGACGGTTTCGACTATGGCTACACCTTC,CSATDGFDYGYTF
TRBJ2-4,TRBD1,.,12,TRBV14,TGTGCCAGCAGCCGGGACAGAAACATTCAGTACTTC,CASSRDRNIQYF
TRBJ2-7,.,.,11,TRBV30,TGTGCCTGGAGTTGGCGGACCGAGCAGTACTTC,CAWSWRTEQYF
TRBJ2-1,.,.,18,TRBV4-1,TGCGCCAGCAGCCAAGATCGTAGTTTCCCATACTCCTACAATGAGCAGTTCTTC,CASSQDRSFPYSYNEQFF
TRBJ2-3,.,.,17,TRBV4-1,TGCGCCAGCAGCCTGTGGAAGGGCCTCCCCGGCACAGATACGCAGTATTTT,CASSLWKGLPGTDTQYF
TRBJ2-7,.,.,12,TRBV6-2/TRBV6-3,TGTGCCAGCAGTCGGACAGTACAGGAGCAGTACTTC,CASSRTVQEQYF
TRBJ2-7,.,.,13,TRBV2,TGTGCCAGCAGTGGTCGGACAGTATACGAGCAGTACTTC,CASSGRTVYEQYF
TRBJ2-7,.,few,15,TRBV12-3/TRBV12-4,TGTGCCAGCAGTCAGGGGCTAGCTGGCTCCTACGAGCAGTACTTC,CASSQGLAGSYEQYF